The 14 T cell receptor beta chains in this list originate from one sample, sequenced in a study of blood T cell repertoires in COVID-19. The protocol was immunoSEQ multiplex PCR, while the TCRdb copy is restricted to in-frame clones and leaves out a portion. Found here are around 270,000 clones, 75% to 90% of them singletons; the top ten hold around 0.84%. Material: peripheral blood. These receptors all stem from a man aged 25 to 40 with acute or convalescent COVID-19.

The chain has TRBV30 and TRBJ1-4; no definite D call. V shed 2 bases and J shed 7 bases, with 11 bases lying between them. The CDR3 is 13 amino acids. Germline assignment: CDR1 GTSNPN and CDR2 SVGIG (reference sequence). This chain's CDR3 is CAWSIVQAEKLFF. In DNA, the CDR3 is TGTGCCTGGAGTATTGTCCAAGCTGAAAAACTGTTTTTT.

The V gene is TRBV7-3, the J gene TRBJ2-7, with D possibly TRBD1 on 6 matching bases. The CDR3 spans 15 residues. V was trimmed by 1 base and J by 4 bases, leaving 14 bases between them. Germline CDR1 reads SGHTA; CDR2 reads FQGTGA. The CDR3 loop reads CASSLIAGAEYEQYF. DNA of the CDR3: TGTGCCAGCAGCTTAATAGCAGGGGCCGAGTACGAGCAGTACTTC.

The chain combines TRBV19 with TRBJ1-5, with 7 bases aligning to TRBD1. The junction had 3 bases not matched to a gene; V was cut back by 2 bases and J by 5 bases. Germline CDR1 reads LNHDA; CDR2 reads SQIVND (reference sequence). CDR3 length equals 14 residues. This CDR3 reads CASSIQGEDQPQHF. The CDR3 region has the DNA TGTGCCAGTAGTATACAGGGGGAGGATCAGCCCCAGCATTTT.

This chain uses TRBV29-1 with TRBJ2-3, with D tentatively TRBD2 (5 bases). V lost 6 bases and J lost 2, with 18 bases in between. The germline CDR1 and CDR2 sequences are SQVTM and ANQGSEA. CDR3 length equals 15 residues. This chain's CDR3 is CSVRYPTGYTDTQYF. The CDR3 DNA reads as TGCAGCGTCAGGTACCCGACGGGGTACACAGATACGCAGTATTTT.

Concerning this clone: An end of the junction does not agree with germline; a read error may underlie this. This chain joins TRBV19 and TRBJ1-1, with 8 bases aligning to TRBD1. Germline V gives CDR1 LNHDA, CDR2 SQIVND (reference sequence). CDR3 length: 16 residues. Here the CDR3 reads CASSVDTRTGITEAFF. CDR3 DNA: TGTGCCAGTAGTGTAGATACCAGGACAGGGATAACTGAAGCTTTCTTT.

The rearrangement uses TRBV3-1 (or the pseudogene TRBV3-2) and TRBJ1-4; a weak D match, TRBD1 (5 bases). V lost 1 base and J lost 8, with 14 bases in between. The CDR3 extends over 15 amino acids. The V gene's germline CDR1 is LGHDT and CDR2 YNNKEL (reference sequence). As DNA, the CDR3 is TGTGCCAGCAGCCAAGTAATGTGGAAGGGGGAAAAACTGTTTTTT. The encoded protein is CASSQVMWKGEKLFF.

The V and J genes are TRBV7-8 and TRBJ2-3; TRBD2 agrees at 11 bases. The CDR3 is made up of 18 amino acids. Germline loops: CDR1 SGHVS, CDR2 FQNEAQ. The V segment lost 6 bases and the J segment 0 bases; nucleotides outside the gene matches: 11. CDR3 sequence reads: CASSPTSGGRSSTDTQYF. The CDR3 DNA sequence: TGTGCCAGCAGTCCAACTAGCGGGGGACGATCTAGCACAGATACGCAGTATTTT.

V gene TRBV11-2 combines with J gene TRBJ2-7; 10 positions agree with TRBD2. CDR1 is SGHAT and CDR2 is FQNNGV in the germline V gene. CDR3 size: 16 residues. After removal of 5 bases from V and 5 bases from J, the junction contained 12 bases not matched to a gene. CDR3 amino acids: CASSTAGLAMMHEQYF. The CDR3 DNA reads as TGTGCCAGCAGCACGGCGGGACTAGCGATGATGCACGAGCAGTACTTC.

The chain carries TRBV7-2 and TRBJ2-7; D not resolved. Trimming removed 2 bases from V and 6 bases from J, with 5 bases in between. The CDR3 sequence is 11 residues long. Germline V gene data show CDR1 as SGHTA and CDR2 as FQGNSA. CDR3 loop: CASSLSGEQYF. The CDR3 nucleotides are TGTGCCAGCAGCTTATCAGGCGAGCAGTACTTC. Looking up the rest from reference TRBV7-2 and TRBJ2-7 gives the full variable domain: GAGVSQSPSNKVTEKGKDVELRCDPISGHTALYWYRQSLGQGLEFLIYFQGNSAPDKSGLPSDRFSAERTGGSVSTLTIQRTQQEDSAVYLCASSLSGEQYFGPGTRLTVT.

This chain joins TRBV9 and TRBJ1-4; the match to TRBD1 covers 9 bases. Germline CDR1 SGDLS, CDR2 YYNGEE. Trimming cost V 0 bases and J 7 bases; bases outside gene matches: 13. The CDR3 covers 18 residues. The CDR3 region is CASSVGTGGAGFLEKLFF. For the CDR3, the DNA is TGTGCCAGCAGCGTAGGCACAGGGGGCGCGGGATTCCTTGAAAAACTGTTTTTT.

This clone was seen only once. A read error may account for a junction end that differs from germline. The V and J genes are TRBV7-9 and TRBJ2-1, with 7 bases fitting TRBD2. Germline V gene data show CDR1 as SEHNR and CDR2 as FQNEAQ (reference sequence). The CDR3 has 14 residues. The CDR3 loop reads CASSLASAGLWKIF. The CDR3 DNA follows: TGTGCCAGCAGCTTAGCCTCCGCGGGACTATGGAAGATCTTC. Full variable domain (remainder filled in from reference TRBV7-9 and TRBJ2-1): DTGVSQNPRHKITKRGQNVTFRCDPISEHNRLYWYRQTLGQGPEFLTYFQNEAQLEKSRLLSDRFSAERPKGSFSTLEIQRTEQGDSAMYLCASSLASAGLWKIFGPGTRLTVL.

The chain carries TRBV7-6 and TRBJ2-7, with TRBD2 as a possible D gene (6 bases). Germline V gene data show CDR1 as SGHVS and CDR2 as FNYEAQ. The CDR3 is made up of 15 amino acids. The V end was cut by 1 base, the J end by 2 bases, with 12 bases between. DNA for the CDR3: TGTGCCAGCAGCTTAGTCGGGACGGGAGCCTACGAGCAGTACTTC. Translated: CASSLVGTGAYEQYF.

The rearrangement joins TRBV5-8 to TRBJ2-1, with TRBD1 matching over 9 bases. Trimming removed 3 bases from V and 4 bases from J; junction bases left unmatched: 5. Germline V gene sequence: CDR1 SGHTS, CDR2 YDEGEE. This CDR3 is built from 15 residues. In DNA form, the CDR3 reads TGTGCCAGCAGCTGGGGGGGGACAGGGTACAATGAGCAGTTCTTC. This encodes CASSWGGTGYNEQFF.

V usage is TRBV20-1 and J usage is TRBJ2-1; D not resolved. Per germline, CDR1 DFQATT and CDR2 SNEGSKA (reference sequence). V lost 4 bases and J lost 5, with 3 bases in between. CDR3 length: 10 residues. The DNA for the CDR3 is TGCAGTGCTACCAACAATGAGCAGTTCTTC. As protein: CSATNNEQFF.